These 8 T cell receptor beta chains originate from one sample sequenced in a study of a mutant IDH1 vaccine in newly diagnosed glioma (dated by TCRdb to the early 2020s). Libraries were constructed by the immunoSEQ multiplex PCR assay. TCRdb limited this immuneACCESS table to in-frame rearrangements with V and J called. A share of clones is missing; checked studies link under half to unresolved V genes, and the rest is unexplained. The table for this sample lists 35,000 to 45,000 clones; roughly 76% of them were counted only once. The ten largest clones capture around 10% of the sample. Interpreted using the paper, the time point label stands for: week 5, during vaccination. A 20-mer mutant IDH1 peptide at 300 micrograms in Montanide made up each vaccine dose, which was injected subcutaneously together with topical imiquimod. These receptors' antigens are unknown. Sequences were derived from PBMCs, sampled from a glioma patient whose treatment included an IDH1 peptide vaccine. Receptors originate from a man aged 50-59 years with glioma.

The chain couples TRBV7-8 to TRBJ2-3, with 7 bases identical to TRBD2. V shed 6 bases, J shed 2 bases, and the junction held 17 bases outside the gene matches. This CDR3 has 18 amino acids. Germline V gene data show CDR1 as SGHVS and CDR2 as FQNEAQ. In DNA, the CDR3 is TGTGCCAGCAGTTCGTATGGCGGGAGTAGGGACCCCACAGATACGCAGTATTTT. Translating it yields CASSSYGGSRDPTDTQYF.

In DNA form, the CDR3 reads TGTGCCAGTAGTATTTTTTCCGGCCAAGCCTACGAGCAGTACTTC. Translation: CASSIFSGQAYEQYF. The chain carries TRBV19 and TRBJ2-7; unclear D gene. Germline V CDR1 and CDR2: LNHDA, SQIVND (reference sequence). Trimming took 3 bases from V and 2 from J, leaving 14 bases between them. CDR3 length equals 15 residues.

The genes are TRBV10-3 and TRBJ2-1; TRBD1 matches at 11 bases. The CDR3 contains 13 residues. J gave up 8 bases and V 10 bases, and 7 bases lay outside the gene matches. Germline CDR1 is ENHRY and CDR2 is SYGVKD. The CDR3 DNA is TGTGCCACTTGGGACAGGGGGAGGGATGAGCAGTTCTTC. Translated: CATWDRGRDEQFF.

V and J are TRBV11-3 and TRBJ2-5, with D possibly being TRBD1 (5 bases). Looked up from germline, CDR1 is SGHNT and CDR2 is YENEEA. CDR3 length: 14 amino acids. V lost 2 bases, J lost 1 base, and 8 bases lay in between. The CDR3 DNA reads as TGTGCCAGCAGCTTAAGGGGTGGCCAAGAGACCCAGTACTTC. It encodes CASSLRGGQETQYF.

The CDR3 here is CAISDPSGTNTGELFF. The CDR3 DNA sequence: TGTGCCATCAGTGATCCTAGCGGAACGAACACCGGGGAGCTGTTTTTT. The rearrangement uses TRBV10-3 and TRBJ2-2; TRBD2 agrees at 7 bases. J gave up 0 bases and V 3 bases, and 4 bases lay outside the gene matches. Germline V lookup: CDR1 ENHRY, CDR2 SYGVKD. The CDR3 spans 16 residues.

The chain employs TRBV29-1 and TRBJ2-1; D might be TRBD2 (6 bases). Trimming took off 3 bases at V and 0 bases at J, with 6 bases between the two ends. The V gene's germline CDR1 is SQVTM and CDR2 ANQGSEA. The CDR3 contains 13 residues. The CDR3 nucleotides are TGCAGCGTTGAGGGAGGCTCCTACAATGAGCAGTTCTTC. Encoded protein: CSVEGGSYNEQFF.

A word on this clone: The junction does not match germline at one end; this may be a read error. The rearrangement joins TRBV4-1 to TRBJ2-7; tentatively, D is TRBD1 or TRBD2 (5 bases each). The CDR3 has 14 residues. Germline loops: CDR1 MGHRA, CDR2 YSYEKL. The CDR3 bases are TGCGCCAGCAGCCAATCCCCTACCGGGACCACTCTTCTCTTC. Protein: CASSQSPTGTTLLF.

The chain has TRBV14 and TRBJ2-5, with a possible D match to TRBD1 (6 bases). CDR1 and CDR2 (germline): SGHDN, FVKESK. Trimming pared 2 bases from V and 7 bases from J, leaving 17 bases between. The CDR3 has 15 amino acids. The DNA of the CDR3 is TGTGCCAGCAGCCAAAACACCGGGACCAGGGGGACCCAGTACTTC. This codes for CASSQNTGTRGTQYF.